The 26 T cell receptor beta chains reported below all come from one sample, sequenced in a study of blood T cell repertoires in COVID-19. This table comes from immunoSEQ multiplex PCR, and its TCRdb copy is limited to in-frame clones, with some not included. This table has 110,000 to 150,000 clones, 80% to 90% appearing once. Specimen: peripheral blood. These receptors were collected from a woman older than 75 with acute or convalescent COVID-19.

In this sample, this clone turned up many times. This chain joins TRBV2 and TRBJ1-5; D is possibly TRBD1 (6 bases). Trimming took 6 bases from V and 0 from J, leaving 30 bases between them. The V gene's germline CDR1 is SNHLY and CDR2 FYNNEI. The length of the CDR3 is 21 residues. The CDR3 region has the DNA TGTGCCAGCAGCCCAAACCAACAGGGTTGGCGGAGGTATTATAGCAATCAGCCCCAGCATTTT. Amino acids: CASSPNQQGWRRYYSNQPQHF.

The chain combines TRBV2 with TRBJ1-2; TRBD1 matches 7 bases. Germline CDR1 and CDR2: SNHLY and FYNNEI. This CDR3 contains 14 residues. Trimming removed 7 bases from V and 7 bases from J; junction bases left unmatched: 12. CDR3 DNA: TGTGCCAGCATTAGGGGCAGGGGGTCGGTTGGCTACACCTTC. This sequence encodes CASIRGRGSVGYTF.

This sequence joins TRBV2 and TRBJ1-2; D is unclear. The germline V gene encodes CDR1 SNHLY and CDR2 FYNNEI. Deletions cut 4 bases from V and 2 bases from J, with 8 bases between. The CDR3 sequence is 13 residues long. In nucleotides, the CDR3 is TGTGCCAGCAGTGGGCGGGGAAACTATGGCTACACCTTC. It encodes CASSGRGNYGYTF.

The CDR3 protein is CASSLGGTYEQYF. The CDR3 region has the DNA TGTGCCAGCAGCTTGGGAGGGACCTACGAGCAGTACTTC. The V gene is TRBV7-2, the J gene TRBJ2-7, with TRBD2 matching 7 bases. The germline gives CDR1 SGHTA, CDR2 FQGNSA. The CDR3 spans 13 residues. The ends lost 3 bases at V and 2 bases at J; junction bases unmatched: 1. Full variable domain (outside the CDR3, taken from reference TRBV7-2 and TRBJ2-7): GAGVSQSPSNKVTEKGKDVELRCDPISGHTALYWYRQSLGQGLEFLIYFQGNSAPDKSGLPSDRFSAERTGGSVSTLTIQRTQQEDSAVYLCASSLGGTYEQYFGPGTRLTVT.

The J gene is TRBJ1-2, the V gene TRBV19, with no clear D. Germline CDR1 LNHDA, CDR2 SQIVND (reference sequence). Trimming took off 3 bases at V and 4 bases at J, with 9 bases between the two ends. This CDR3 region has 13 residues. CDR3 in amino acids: CASSIAGSYGYTF. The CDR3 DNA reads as TGTGCCAGTAGTATTGCGGGTTCCTATGGCTACACCTTC. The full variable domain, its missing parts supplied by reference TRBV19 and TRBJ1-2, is DGGITQSPKYLFRKEGQNVTLSCEQNLNHDAMYWYRQDPGQGLRLIYYSQIVNDFQKGDIAEGYSVSREKKESFPLTVTSAQKNPTAFYLCASSIAGSYGYTFGSGTRLTVV.

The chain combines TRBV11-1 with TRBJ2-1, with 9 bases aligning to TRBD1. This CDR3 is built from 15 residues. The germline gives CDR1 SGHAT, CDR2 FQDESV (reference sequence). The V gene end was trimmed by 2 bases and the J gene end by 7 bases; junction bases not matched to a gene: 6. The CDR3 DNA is TGTGCCAGCAGCTTACGGGGACAGGGAAGAAATGAGCAGTTCTTC. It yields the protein CASSLRGQGRNEQFF.

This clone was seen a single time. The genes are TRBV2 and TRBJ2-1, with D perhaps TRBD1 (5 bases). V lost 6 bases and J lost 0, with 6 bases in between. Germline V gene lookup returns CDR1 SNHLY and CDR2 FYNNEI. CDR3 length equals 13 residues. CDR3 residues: CASSDSSYNEQFF. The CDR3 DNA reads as TGTGCCAGCAGCGACAGCTCCTACAATGAGCAGTTCTTC.

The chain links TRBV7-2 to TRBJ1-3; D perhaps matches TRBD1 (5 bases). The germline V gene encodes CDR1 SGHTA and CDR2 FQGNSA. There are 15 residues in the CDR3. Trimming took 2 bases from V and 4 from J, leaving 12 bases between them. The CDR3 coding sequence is TGTGCCAGCAGCTTATCACCAGGGTGGGGAAACACCATATATTTT. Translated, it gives CASSLSPGWGNTIYF. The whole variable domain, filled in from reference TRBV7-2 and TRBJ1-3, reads GAGVSQSPSNKVTEKGKDVELRCDPISGHTALYWYRQSLGQGLEFLIYFQGNSAPDKSGLPSDRFSAERTGGSVSTLTIQRTQQEDSAVYLCASSLSPGWGNTIYFGEGSWLTVV.

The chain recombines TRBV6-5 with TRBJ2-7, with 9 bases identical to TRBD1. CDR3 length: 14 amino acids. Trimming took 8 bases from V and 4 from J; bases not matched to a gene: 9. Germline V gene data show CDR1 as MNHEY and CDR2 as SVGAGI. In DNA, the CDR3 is TGTGCCAGCGGGGGGGACAGGGAGTCTTACGAGCAGTACTTC. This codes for CASGGDRESYEQYF.

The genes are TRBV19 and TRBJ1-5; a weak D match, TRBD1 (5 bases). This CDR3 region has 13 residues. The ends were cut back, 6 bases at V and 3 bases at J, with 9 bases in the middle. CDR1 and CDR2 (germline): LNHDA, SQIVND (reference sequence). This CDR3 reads CASRAGYNQPQHF. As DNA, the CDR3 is TGTGCCAGTAGGGCAGGGTACAATCAGCCCCAGCATTTT. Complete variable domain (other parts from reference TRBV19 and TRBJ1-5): DGGITQSPKYLFRKEGQNVTLSCEQNLNHDAMYWYRQDPGQGLRLIYYSQIVNDFQKGDIAEGYSVSREKKESFPLTVTSAQKNPTAFYLCASRAGYNQPQHFGDGTRLSIL.

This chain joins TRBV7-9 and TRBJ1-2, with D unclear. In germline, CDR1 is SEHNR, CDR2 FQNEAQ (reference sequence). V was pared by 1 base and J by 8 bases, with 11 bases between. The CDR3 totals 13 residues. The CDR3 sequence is CASSLVEGRGYTF. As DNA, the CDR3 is TGTGCCAGCAGCTTAGTAGAGGGTCGAGGCTACACCTTC.

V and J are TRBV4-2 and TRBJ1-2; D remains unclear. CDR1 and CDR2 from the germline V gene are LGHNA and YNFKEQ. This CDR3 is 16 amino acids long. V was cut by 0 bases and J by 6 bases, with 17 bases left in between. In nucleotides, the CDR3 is TGTGCCAGCAGCCAAGATTGGGGAGGGTCAGGCGATGGCTACACCTTC. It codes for CASSQDWGGSGDGYTF.

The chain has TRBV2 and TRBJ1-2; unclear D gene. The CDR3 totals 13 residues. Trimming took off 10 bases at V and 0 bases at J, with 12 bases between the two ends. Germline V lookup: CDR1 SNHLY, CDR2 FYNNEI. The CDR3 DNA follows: TGTGCCACCCAAGAGGTCCCTAACTATGGCTACACCTTC. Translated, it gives CATQEVPNYGYTF. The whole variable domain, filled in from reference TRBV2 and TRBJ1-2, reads EPEVTQTPSHQVTQMGQEVILRCVPISNHLYFYWYRQILGQKVEFLVSFYNNEISEKSEIFDDQFSVERPDGSNFTLKIRSTKLEDSAMYFCATQEVPNYGYTFGSGTRLTVV.

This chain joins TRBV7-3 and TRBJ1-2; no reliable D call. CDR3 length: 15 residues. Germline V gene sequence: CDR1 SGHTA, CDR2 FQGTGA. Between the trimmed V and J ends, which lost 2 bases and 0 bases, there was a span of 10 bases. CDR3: CASSLGHNSNYGYTF. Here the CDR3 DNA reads TGTGCCAGCAGCTTAGGGCACAATTCTAACTATGGCTACACCTTC.

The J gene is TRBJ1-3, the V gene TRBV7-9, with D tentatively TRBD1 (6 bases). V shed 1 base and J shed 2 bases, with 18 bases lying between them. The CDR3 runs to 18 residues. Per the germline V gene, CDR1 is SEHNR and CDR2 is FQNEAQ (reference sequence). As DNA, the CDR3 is TGTGCCAGCAGCTTAGATCTGCACGGGGGGCTTACTGGAAACACCATATATTTT. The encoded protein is CASSLDLHGGLTGNTIYF.

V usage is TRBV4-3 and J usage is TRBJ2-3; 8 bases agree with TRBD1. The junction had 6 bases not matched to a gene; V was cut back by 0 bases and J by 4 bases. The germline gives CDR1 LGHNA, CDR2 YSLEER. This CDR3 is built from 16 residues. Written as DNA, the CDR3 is TGCGCCAGCAGCCAAGAAGGACAGGGTGGCGCAGATACGCAGTATTTT. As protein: CASSQEGQGGADTQYF.

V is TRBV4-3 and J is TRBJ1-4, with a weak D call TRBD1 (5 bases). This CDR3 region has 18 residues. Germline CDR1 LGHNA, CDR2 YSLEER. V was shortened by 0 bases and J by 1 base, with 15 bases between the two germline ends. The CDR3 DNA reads TGCGCCAGCAGCCAAGATTTGGGGCGCGCTGTAACTAATGAAAAACTGTTTTTT. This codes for CASSQDLGRAVTNEKLFF.

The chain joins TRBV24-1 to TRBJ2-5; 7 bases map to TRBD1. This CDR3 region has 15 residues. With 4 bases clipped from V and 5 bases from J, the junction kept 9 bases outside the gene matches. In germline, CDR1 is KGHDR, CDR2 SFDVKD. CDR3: CATSDSGQPSETQYF. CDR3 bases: TGTGCCACCAGTGACTCGGGACAGCCCTCGGAGACCCAGTACTTC.

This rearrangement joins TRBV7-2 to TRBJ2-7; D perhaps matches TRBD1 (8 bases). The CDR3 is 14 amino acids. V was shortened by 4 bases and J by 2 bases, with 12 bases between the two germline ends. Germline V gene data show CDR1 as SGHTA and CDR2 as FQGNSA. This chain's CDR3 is CASSSQGGAYEQYF. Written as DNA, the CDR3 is TGTGCCAGCAGCTCACAGGGGGGGGCCTACGAGCAGTACTTC.

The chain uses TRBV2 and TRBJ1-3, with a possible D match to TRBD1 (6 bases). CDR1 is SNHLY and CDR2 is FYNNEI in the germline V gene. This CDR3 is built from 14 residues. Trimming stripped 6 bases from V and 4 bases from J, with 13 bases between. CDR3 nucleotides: TGTGCCAGCAGACTACAGGGTGACGGAAACACCATATATTTT. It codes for CASRLQGDGNTIYF.

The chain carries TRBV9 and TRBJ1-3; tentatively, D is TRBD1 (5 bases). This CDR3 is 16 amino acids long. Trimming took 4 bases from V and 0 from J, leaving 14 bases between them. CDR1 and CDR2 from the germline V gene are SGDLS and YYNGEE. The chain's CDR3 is CASSLELTGSGNTIYF. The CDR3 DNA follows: TGTGCCAGCAGCCTCGAGCTAACAGGCTCTGGAAACACCATATATTTT.

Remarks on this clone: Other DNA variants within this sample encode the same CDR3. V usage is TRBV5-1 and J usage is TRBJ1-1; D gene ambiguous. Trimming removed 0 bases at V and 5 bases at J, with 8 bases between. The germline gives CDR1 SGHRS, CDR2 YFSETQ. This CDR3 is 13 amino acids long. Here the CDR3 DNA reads TGCGCCAGCAGCTTGGAGCGGGGAACTGAAGCTTTCTTT. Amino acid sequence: CASSLERGTEAFF. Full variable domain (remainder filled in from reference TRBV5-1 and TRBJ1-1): KAGVTQTPRYLIKTRGQQVTLSCSPISGHRSVSWYQQTPGQGLQFLFEYFSETQRNKGNFPGRFSGRQFSNSRSEMNVSTLELGDSALYLCASSLERGTEAFFGQGTRLTVV.

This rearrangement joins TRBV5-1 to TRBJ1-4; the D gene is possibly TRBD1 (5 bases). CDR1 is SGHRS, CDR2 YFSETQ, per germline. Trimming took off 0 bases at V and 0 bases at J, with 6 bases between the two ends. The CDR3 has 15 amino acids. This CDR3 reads CASSLGGATNEKLFF. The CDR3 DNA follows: TGCGCCAGCAGCTTGGGGGGCGCAACTAATGAAAAACTGTTTTTT.

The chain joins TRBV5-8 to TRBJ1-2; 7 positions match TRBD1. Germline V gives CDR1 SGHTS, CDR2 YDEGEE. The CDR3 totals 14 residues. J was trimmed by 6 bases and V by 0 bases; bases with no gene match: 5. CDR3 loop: CASSLGQGMNGYTF. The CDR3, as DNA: TGTGCCAGCAGCTTGGGACAGGGAATGAATGGCTACACCTTC.

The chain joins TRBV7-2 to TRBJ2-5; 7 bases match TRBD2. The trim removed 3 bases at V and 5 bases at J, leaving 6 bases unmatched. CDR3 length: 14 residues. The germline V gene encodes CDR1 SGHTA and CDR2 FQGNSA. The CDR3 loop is CASSLGGVKETQYF. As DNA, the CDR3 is TGTGCCAGCAGCTTGGGAGGGGTTAAGGAGACCCAGTACTTC.

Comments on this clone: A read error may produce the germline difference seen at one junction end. CDR3 region: CASSLDPKGTEPWEDGYTF. CDR3 coding DNA: TGTGCCAGCAGCCTAGATCCCAAGGGGACGGAGCCCTGGGAGGATGGCTACACCTTC. The gene calls are TRBV11-3 and TRBJ1-2, with D possibly TRBD1 on 5 matching bases. This CDR3 spans 19 amino acids. Germline CDR1 and CDR2: SGHNT and YENEEA.